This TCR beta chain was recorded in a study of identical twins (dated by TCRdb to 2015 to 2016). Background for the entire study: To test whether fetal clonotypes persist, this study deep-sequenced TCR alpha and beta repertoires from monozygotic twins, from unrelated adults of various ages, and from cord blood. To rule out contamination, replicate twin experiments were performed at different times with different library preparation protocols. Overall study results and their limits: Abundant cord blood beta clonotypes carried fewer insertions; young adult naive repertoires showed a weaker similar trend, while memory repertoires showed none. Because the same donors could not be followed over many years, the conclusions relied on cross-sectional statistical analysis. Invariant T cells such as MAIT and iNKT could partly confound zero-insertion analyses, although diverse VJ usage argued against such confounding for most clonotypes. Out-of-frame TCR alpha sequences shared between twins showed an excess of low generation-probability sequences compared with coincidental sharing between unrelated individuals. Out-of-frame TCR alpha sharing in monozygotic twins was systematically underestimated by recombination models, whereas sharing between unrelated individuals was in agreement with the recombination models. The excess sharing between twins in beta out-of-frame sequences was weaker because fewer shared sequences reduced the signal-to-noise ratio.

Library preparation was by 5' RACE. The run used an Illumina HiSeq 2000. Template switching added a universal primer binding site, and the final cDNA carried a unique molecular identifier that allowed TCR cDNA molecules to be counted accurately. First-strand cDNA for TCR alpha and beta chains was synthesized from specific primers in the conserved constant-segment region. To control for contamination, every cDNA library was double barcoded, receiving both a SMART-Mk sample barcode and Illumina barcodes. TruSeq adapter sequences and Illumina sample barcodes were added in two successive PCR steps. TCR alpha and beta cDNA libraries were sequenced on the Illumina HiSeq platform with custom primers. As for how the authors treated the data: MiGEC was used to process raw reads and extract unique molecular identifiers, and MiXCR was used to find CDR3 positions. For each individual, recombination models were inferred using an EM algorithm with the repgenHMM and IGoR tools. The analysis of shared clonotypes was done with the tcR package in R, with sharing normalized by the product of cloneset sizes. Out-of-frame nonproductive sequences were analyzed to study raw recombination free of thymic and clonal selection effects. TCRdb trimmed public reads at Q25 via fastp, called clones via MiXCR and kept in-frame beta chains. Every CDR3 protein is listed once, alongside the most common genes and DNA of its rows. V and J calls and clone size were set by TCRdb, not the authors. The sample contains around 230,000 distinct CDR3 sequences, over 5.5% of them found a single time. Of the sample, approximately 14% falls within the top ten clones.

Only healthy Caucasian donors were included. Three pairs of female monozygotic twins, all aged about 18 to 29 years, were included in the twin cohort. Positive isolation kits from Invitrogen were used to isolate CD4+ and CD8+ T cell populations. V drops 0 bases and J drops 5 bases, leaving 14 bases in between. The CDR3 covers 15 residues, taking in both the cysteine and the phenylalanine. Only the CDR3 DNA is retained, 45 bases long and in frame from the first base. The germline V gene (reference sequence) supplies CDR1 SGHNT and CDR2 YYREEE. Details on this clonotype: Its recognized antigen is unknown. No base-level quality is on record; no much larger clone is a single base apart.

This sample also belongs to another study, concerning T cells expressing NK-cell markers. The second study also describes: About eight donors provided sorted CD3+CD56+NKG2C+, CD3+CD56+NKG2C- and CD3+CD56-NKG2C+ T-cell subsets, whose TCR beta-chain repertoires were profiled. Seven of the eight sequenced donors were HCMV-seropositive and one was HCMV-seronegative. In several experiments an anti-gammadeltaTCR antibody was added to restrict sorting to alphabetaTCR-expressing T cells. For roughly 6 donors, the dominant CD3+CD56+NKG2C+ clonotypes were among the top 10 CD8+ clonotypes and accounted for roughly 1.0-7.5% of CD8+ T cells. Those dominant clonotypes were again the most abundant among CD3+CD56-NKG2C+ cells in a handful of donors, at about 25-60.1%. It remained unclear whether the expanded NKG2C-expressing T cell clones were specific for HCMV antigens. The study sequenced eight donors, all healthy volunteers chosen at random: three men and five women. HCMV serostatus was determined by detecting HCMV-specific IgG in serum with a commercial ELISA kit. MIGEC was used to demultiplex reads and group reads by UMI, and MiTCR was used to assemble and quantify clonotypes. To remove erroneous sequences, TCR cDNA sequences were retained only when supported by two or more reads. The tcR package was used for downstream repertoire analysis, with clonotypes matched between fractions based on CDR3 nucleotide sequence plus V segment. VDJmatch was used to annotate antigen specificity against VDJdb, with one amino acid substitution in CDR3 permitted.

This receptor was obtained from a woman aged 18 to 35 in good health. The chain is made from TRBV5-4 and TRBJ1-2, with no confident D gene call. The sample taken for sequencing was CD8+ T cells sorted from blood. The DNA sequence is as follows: TGTGCCAGCAGCTTGGCGCGCAGCTCTATGTATGGCTACACCTTC. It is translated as CASSLARSSMYGYTF. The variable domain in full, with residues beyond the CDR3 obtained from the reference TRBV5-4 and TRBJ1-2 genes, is ETGVTQSPTHLIKTRGQQVTLRCSSQSGHNTVSWYQQALGQGPQFIFQYYREEENGRGNFPPRFSGLQFPNYSSELNVNALELDDSALYLCASSLARSSMYGYTFGSGTRLTVV.